This TCR beta chain is from a study of blood T cell repertoires in COVID-19. The V gene lost 8 bases and the J gene lost 0 bases, with 17 bases spanning the gap. The CDR3 is made up of 15 amino acids. Looked up from germline, CDR1 is MNHEY and CDR2 is SVGAGI. This table comes from immunoSEQ multiplex PCR, and its TCRdb copy is limited to in-frame clones, with some not included. This sample has approximately 99,000 clones, with about 88% found just once. The table lists this clone with a count of one. This TCR came from a human donor in a cohort sampled during active COVID-19. Sequenced input: peripheral blood. The rearrangement joins TRBV6-5 to TRBJ2-7; TRBD1 might be the D (6 bases). For the CDR3, the DNA is TGTGCCAGCCGGCACTGGACAGCTGACTCCTACGAGCAGTACTTC. Its protein is CASRHWTADSYEQYF.